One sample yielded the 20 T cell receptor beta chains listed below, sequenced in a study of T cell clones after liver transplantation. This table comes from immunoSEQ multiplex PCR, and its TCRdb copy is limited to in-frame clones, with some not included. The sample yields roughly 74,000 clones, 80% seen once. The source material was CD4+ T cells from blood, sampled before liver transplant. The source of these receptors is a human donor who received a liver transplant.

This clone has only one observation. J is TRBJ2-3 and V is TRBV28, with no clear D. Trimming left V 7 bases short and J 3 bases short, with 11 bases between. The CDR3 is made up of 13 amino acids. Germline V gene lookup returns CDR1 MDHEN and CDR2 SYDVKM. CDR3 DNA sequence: TGTGCCAGCACACGAAGTTCTACAGATACGCAGTATTTT. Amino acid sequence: CASTRSSTDTQYF.

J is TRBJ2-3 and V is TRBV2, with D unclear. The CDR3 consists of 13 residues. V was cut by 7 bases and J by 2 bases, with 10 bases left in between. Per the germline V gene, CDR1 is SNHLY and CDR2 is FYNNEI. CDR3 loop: CASTQRSTDTQYF. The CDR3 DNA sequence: TGTGCCAGCACTCAGAGGTCCACAGATACGCAGTATTTT. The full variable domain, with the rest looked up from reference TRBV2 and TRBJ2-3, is EPEVTQTPSHQVTQMGQEVILRCVPISNHLYFYWYRQILGQKVEFLVSFYNNEISEKSEIFDDQFSVERPDGSNFTLKIRSTKLEDSAMYFCASTQRSTDTQYFGPGTRLTVL.

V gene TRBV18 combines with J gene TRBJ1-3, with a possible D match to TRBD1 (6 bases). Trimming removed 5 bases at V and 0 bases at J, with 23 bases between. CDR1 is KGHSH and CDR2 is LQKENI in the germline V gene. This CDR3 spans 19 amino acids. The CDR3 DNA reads TGTGCCAGCTCATTCCGACAGGTTGGGGGTCCTGACTCTGGAAACACCATATATTTT. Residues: CASSFRQVGGPDSGNTIYF.

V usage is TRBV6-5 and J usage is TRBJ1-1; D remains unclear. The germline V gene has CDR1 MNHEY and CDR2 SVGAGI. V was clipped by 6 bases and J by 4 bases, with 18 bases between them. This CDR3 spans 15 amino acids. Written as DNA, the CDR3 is TGTGCCAGCAGCCTCTCCAGGCGTTACGGCACTGAAGCTTTCTTT. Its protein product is CASSLSRRYGTEAFF.

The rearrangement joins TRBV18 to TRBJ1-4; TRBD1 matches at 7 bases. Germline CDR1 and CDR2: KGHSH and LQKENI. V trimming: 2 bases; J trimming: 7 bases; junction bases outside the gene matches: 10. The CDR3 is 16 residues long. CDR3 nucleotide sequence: TGTGCCAGCTCACCAAGGTTGGTCGGGACAGCTGAAAAACTGTTTTTT. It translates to CASSPRLVGTAEKLFF.

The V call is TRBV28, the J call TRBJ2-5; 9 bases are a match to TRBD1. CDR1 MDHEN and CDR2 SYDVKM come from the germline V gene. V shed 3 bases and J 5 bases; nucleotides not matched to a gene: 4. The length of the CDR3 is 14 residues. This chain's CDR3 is CASSFHRGRETQYF. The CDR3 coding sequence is TGTGCCAGCAGTTTTCACAGGGGGCGGGAGACCCAGTACTTC.

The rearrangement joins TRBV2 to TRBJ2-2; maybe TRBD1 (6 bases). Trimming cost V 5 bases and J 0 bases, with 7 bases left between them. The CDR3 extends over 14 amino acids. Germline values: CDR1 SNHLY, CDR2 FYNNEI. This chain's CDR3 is CASSRTANTGELFF. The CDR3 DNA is TGTGCCAGCAGTCGGACAGCGAACACCGGGGAGCTGTTTTTT. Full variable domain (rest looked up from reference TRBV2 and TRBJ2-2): EPEVTQTPSHQVTQMGQEVILRCVPISNHLYFYWYRQILGQKVEFLVSFYNNEISEKSEIFDDQFSVERPDGSNFTLKIRSTKLEDSAMYFCASSRTANTGELFFGEGSRLTVL.

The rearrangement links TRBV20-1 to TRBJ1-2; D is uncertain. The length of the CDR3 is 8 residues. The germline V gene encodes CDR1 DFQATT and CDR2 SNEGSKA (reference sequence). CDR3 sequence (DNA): TGCAGGCCGTCTGGCTACACCTTC. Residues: CRPSGYTF.

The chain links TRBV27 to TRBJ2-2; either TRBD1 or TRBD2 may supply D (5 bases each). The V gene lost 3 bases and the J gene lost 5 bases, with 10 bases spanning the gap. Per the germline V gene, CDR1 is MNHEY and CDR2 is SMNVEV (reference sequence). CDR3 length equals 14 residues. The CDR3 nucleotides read TGTGCCAGCAGTTTTGGGGGAAGAACCGGGGAGCTGTTTTTT. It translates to CASSFGGRTGELFF.

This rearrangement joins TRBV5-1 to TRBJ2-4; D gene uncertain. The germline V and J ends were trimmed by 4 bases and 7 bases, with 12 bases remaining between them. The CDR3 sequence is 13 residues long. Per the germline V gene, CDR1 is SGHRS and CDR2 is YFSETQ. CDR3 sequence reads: CASSDGRRNIQYF. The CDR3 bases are TGCGCCAGCAGCGACGGACGGCGGAACATTCAGTACTTC.

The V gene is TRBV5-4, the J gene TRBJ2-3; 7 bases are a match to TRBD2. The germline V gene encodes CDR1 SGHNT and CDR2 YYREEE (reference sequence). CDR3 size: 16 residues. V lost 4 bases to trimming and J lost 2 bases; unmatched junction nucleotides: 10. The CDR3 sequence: CASSSLPGGSTDTQYF. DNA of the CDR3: TGTGCCAGCAGCAGCCTCCCGGGAGGATCCACAGATACGCAGTATTTT.

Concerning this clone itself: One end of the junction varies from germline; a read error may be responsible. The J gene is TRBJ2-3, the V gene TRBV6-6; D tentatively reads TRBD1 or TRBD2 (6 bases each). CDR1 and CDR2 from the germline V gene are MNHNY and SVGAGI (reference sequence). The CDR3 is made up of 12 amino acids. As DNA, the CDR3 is TGTGCCAGCAGTTACTTGTGGGGGGCCCCACATTTT. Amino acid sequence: CASSYLWGAPHF.

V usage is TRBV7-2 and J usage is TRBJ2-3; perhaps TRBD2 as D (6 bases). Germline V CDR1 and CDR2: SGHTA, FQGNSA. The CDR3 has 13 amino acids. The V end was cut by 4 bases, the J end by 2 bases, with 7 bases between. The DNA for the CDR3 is TGTGCCAGCAGCTCGGACTACACAGATACGCAGTATTTT. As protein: CASSSDYTDTQYF.

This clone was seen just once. CDR3 DNA: TGTGCCAGCAGCCCTCCATTGAGTAGGATGGCAGATACGCAGTATTTT. As protein: CASSPPLSRMADTQYF. The chain employs TRBV11-1 and TRBJ2-3; D ambiguous. Deletions cut 5 bases from V and 4 bases from J, with 19 bases between. Per germline, CDR1 SGHAT and CDR2 FQDESV (reference sequence). The CDR3 contains 16 residues. Full variable domain (outside the CDR3, taken from reference TRBV11-1 and TRBJ2-3): EAEVAQSPRYKITEKSQAVAFWCDPISGHATLYWYRQILGQGPELLVQFQDESVVDDSQLPKDRFSAERLKGVDSTLKIQPAELGDSAMYLCASSPPLSRMADTQYFGPGTRLTVL.

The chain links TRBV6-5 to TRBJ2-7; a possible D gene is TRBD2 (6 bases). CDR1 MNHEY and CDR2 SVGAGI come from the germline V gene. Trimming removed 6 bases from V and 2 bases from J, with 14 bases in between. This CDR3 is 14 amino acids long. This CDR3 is CASSRRGGTYEQYF. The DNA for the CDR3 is TGTGCCAGCAGCCGACGGGGAGGCACCTACGAGCAGTACTTC.

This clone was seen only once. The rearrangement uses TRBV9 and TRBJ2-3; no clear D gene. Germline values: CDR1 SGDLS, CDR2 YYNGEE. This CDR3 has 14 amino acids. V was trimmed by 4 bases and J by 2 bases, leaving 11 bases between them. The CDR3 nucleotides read TGTGCCAGCAGCCTCGCCGCATACACAGATACGCAGTATTTT. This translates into CASSLAAYTDTQYF.

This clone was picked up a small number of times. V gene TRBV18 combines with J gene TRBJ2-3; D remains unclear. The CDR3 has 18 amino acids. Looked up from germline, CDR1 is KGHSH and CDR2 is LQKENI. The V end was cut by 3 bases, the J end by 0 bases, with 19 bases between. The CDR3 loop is CASSPSWAVLFSTDTQYF. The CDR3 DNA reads TGTGCCAGCTCACCGAGTTGGGCGGTATTATTTAGCACAGATACGCAGTATTTT.

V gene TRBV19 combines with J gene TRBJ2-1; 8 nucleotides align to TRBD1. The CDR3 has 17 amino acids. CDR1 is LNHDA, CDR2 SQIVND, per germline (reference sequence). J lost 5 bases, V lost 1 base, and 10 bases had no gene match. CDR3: CASSIGTGRNLNNEQFF. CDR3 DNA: TGTGCCAGTAGTATAGGGACAGGGAGAAACTTGAACAATGAGCAGTTCTTC.

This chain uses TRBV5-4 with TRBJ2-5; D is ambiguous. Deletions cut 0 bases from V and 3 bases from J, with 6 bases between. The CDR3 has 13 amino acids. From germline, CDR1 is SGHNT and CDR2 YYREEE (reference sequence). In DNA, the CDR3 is TGTGCCAGCAGCTTGGAGGCAGAAGAGACCCAGTACTTC. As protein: CASSLEAEETQYF.

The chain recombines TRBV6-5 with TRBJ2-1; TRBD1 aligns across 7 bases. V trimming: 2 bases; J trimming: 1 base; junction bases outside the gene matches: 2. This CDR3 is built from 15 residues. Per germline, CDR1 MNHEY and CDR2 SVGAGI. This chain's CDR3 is CASSYDRVSYNEQFF. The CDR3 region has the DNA TGTGCCAGCAGTTACGACAGGGTTTCCTACAATGAGCAGTTCTTC.